This TCR beta chain was observed in a study of T cells in Graves' hyperthyroidism and ophthalmopathy. Germline lookup yields CDR1 PRHDT and CDR2 FYEKMQ (reference sequence). Trimming took off 5 bases at V and 4 bases at J, with 6 bases between the two ends. CDR3 length equals 11 residues. RNA transcripts gave rise to amplified TCR beta CDR3 regions. Primed by the HTBI set, a first-round RT-PCR was run on the TCR CDR3. TCRdb redid the calling of the multiplex PCR reads with MiXCR, one entry per CDR3 protein. The table has almost 350,000 distinct CDR3 sequences, 15% to 20% seen once; the top ten hold roughly a sixth. Those patients with uncontrolled infection, other autoimmune disease, pregnancy or lactation were excluded. Diagnostic decisions used clinical symptoms, serum thyroxine and TRAb, thyroid ultrasound and orbital computed tomography. This clonotype was recorded many times.

Sequenced: blood. V usage is TRBV13 and J usage is TRBJ2-7, with D uncertain. The sequence came from a woman in her thirties or forties with Graves' ophthalmopathy. CDR3 DNA: TGTGCCAGCAGCACGGATTACGAGCAGTACTTC. Its protein is CASSTDYEQYF.